This paragraph covers one TCR beta chain sequence. The data belong to a study of blood T cell repertoires in COVID-19. Whole-study context: From the United States, Italy and Spain came samples of acute and convalescent COVID-19. PBMCs, B-cell-depleted T cells, or T cells provided the cDNA or gDNA that made up the material.

Germline CDR1 reads SEHNR; CDR2 reads FQNEAQ (reference sequence). V lost 5 bases and J lost 3, with 18 bases in between. This CDR3 region has 16 residues. Using immunoSEQ multiplex PCR, the repertoire was profiled, and TCRdb retains in-frame clones only, with some absent. The sample consists of some 350,000 clones, approximately 84% of them appearing once. Enrolled through a virtual design, the participants were between roughly 18 and 89 years of age and came from around 25 US areas. Participant-given clinical history determined each cohort assignment. Input material: PBMCs or T cells enriched from blood (not recorded which). The TCR originated in a woman in her 30s who had recovered from COVID-19. The chain couples TRBV7-9 to TRBJ2-3; D possibly corresponds to TRBD1 (6 bases). The CDR3 here is CASSIQGTPWTDTQYF. The CDR3 nucleotides are TGTGCCAGCAGCATACAAGGGACACCGTGGACAGATACGCAGTATTTT.